There are many counts of the clone carrying this T cell receptor (beta chain). Antigen specificity is unknown. The V end was cut by 0 bases, the J end by 9 bases, with 13 bases between. There are 14 residues in the CDR3. CDR1 SNHLY and CDR2 FYNNEI come from the germline V gene. This specimen belongs to a study of T cells in Graves' hyperthyroidism and ophthalmopathy. Study overall: The blood sample was taken at first diagnosis, before treatment began. General study points: Most thyroid clonotypes expanded above 0.001 appeared in blood too. A model of 13 V-J features distinguished ophthalmopathy from stable hyperthyroidism.

Each 10 ml fresh peripheral blood draw supplied the PBMCs. Researchers took RNA transcripts and amplified the TCR beta CDR3 regions from them. When the TCR CDR3 underwent first-round RT-PCR, the HTBI primer set was used. In TCRdb, the multiplex PCR reads were re-called with MiXCR into one record per CDR3 protein. The repertoire includes some 530,000 distinct CDR3 sequences, approximately 23% of them detected once, and approximately 49% sits in the top ten. The clonotype comes from a woman between 70 and 85 years old with Graves' ophthalmopathy. The chain uses TRBV2 and TRBJ2-3; the D gene is possibly TRBD2 (6 bases). Sequenced sample: blood. The CDR3 reads CASSEAHGGTTQYF. As DNA, the CDR3 is TGTGCCAGCAGTGAAGCGCATGGGGGGACGACGCAGTATTTT.